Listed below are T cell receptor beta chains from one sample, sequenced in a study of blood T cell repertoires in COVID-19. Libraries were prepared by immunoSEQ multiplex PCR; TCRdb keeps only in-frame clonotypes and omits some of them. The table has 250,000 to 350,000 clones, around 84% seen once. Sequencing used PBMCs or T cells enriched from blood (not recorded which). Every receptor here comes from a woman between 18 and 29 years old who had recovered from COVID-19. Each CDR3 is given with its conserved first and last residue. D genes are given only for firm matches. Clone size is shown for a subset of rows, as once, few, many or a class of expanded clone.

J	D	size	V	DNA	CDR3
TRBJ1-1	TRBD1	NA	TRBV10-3	TGTGCCATCAGTGAGCCTACAGGGGCCAAGATGGGAATGGGCACTGAAGCTTTCTTT	CAISEPTGAKMGMGTEAFF
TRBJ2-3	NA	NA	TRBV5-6	TGTGCCAGCAGCTTGGCTACTACAGGGACGGCAGATACGCAGTATTTT	CASSLATTGTADTQYF
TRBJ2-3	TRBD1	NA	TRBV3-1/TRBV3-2	TGTGCCAGCAGCCCCCGACAGGGGATAAACACAGATACGCAGTATTTT	CASSPRQGINTDTQYF
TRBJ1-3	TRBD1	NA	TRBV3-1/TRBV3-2	TGTGCCAGCAGCCTGGGGGGACAGGTTCTATTAAACACCATATATTTT	CASSLGGQVLLNTIYF
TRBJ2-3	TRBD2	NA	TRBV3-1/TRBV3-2	TGTGCCAGCAGTTTCGGTCTTAGCGGGGGCGGGGATACGCAGTATTTT	CASSFGLSGGGDTQYF
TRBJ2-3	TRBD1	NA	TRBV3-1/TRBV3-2	TGTGCCAGCAGCCAAGTGGGACAGGAATTCACAGATACGCAGTATTTT	CASSQVGQEFTDTQYF
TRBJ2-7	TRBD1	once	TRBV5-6	TGTGCCAGCGACCGTAAAGACAGGGGTCCCTACGAGCAGTACTTC	CASDRKDRGPYEQYF
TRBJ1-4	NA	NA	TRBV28	TGTGCCAGCAGGAGGGCTACTAATGAAAAACTGTTTTTT	CASRRATNEKLFF
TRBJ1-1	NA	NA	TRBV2	TGTGCCAGCACCCCGGGACACGGGAACACTGAAGCTTTCTTT	CASTPGHGNTEAFF
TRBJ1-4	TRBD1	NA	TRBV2	TGTGCCAGCAGTACCGACAGGGGGCGAGAAAAACTGTTTTTT	CASSTDRGREKLFF
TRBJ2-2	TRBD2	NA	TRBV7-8	TGTGCCAGCAGCTTCCGGACTAGCGGGGGGGCCGGGGAGCTGTTTTTT	CASSFRTSGGAGELFF
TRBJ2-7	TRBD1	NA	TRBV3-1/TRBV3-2	TGTGCCAGCAGCCAAACCGGGACAGGCGCCTACGAGCAGTACTTC	CASSQTGTGAYEQYF
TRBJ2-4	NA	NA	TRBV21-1	TGTGCCAGCAGCGGCGGAGGACTAGCCAAAAACATTCAGTACTTC	CASSGGGLAKNIQYF
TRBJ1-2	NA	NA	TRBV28	TGTGCCAGCAGTTTACAAGCGCTTAACTATGGCTACACCTTC	CASSLQALNYGYTF
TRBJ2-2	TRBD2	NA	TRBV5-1	TGCGCCAGCAGCCCGACCGGGACTAGCGGGGTTCGGGGGCCCGGGGAGCTGTTTTTT	CASSPTGTSGVRGPGELFF
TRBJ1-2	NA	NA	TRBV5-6	TGTGCCAGCAGCTTGCCAGGGACATATGGCTACACCTTC	CASSLPGTYGYTF
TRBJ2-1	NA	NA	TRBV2	TGTGCCAGCAGTGAAAGGGGACTGAACTGGTACAATGAGCAGTTCTTC	CASSERGLNWYNEQFF
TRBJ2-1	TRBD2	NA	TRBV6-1	TGTGCCAGCAGTGAAGAGGGGCGGACTAGCGGGACAAACCACAATGAGCAGTTCTTC	CASSEEGRTSGTNHNEQFF
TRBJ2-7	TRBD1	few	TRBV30	TGTGCCTGGAATTACGGACAGGGGTTTTACGAGCAGTACTTC	CAWNYGQGFYEQYF
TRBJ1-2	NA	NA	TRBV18	TGTGCCAGCTCACCATCGAGGGAAGACTATGGCTACACCTTC	CASSPSREDYGYTF
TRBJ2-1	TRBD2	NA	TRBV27	TGTGCCAGCAGTCCGTTAGCGGGAGCGATGGCTAATGAGCAGTTCTTC	CASSPLAGAMANEQFF
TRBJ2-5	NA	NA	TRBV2	TGTGCCAGCAGTGAAAGACGAGGCTGGGAGACCCAGTACTTC	CASSERRGWETQYF
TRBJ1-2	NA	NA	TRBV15	TGTGCCACCAGCAGTCAGGTTACGCGAGGCTACACCTTC	CATSSQVTRGYTF
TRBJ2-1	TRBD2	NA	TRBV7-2	TGTGCCAGCAGCTTAGAGGCTAGCGGGGCAAACAATGAGCAGTTCTTC	CASSLEASGANNEQFF
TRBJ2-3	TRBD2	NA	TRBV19	TGTGCCAGTAGTATAGATGGTAGCGGGAGTTCAGATACGCAGTATTTT	CASSIDGSGSSDTQYF
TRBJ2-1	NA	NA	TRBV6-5	TGTGCCAGCCAGAGGGGGTCTGAGCAGTTCTTC	CASQRGSEQFF
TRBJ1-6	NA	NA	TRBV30	TGTGCCTGGAGTTGGGGCCAAAGAAGCTCACCCCTCCACTTT	CAWSWGQRSSPLHF
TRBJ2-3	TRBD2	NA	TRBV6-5	TGTGCCAGCAGAGGACTAGCGGGAATAGATACGCAGTATTTT	CASRGLAGIDTQYF
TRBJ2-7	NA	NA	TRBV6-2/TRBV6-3	TGTGCCAGCAGTAGGGGGACCTACGAGCAGTACTTC	CASSRGTYEQYF
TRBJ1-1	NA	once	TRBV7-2	TGTGCCAGCAGGCTCGACCCAGGGGAGAACACTGAAGCTTTCTTT	CASRLDPGENTEAFF
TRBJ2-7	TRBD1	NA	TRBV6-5	TGTGCCACCGACAGGGGGAGCTACGAGCAGTACTTC	CATDRGSYEQYF
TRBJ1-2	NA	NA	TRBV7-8	TGTGCCAGCAGCTTAGTGGAGGGGTGGAGGGGAAACTATGGCTACACCTTC	CASSLVEGWRGNYGYTF
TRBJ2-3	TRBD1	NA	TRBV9	TGTGCCAGCAGCGCCGGGACAGGGCACACAGATACGCAGTATTTT	CASSAGTGHTDTQYF
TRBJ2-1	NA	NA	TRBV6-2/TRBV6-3	TGTGCCAGCAGTTCTATCCACGTCGGGGGCTACAATGAGCAGTTCTTC	CASSSIHVGGYNEQFF
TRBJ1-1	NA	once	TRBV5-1	TGCGCCAGCAGCTTGTGGGAGTTCATGAACACTGAAGCTTTCTTT	CASSLWEFMNTEAFF
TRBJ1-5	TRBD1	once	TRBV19	TGTGCCAGTAGTGTAGGGACAGTACGGCAGCCCCAGCATTTT	CASSVGTVRQPQHF
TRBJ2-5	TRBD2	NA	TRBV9	TGTGCCAGCAGCGAGGGGACTAGCGGGGGGGCAGGAGAGACCCAGTACTTC	CASSEGTSGGAGETQYF
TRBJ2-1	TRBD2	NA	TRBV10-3	TGTGCCATCAGTGCAACCGGGACTAGCGGGAGTTCCCCGTTCTTC	CAISATGTSGSSPFF
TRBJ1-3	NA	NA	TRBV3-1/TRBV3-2	TGTGCCAGCAGCCAAGATCGGGAGGGTGGAAACACCATATATTTT	CASSQDREGGNTIYF
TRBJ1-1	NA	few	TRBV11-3	TGTGCCAGCAGCAATTTTCCTAACACTGAAGCTTTCTTT	CASSNFPNTEAFF
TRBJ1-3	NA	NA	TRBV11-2	TGTGCCAGCAGGTCCGTCAGGGGATCAGGAAACACCATATATTTT	CASRSVRGSGNTIYF
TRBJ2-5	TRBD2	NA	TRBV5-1	TGCGCCAGCAGCTTGGGACTAGCGGGAGGAGAGACCCAGTACTTC	CASSLGLAGGETQYF
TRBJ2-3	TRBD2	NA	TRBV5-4	TGTGCCAGCAGCTACGGGGGGACCACAGATACGCAGTATTTT	CASSYGGTTDTQYF
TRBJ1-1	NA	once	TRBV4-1	TGCGCCAGCAGCGCCTGGTTAACTAGAGGGACTGAAGCTTTCTTT	CASSAWLTRGTEAFF
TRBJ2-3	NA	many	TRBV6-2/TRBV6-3	TGTGCCAGCAGTTCTGAGGCAGATACGCAGTATTTT	CASSSEADTQYF
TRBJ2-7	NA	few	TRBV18	TGTGCCAGCTCACCAAGAAACACTAACCCCTACGAGCAGTACTTC	CASSPRNTNPYEQYF
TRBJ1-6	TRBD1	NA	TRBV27	TGTGCCAGCAGTTTCCTTGGGCCGGGACAGGGGAGAGTGGGCGCGAGTTCACCCCTCCACTTT	CASSFLGPGQGRVGASSPLHF
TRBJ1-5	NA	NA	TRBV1	TGCACCAGCTCGGAGGATAGCAATCAGCCCCAGCATTTT	CTSSEDSNQPQHF
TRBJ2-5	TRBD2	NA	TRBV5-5	TGTGCCAGCAGCTTAGGACTAGCGGGAGGCGGTGAGACCCAGTACTTC	CASSLGLAGGGETQYF
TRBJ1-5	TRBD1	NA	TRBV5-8	TGTGCCAGCAGCTTTTGGGACAGGGGGTTGGGCAATCAGCCCCAGCATTTT	CASSFWDRGLGNQPQHF
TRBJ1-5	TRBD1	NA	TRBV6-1	TGTGCCAGCAGTGAGAGAGGACAGGGAGTGTGGCAGCCCCAGCATTTT	CASSERGQGVWQPQHF
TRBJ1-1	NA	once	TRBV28	TGTGCCAGCAGTTTATGGAGGGTAACTAGCACTGAAGCTTTCTTT	CASSLWRVTSTEAFF